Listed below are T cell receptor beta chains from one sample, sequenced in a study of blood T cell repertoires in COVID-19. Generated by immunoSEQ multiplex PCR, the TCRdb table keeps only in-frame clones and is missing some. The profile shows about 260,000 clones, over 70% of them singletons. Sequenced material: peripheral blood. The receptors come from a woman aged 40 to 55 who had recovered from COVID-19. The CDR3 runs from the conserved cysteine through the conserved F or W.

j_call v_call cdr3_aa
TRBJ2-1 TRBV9 CASSAPGGVNYNEQFF
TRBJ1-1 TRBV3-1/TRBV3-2 CASSKDRGTEAFF
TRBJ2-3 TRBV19 CASSRPGLAGFMKYF
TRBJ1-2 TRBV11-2 CASSSGSQINTF
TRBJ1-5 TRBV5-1 CASSLGGSQGGNQPQHF
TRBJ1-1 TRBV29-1 CSGRGLNTEAFF
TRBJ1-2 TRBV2 CASSEARGYGYTF
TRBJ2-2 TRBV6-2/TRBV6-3 CASSTPLGTSGGIANTGELFF
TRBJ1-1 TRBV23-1 CASRRGMVTEAFF
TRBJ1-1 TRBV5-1 CASSLATGEVEAFF
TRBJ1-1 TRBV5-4 CASSLEAGGAFF
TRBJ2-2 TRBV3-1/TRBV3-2 CASSGTSDIGELFF
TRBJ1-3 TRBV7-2 CASSRRQGISSGNTIYF
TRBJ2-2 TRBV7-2 CASSFDRGTSGGELFF
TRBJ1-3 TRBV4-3 CASSRITGTLTGNTIYF
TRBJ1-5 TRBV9 CASSVGSNQPQHF
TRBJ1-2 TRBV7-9 CASSLAPGKIGANYGYTF
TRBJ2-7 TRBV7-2 CASSLVGWGDGQYF
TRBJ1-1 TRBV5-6 CASSLISGARDTEAFF
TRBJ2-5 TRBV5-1 CASSPDRAETQYF
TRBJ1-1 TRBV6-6 CASIPGRGADTEAFF
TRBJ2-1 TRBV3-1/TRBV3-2 CASSQPSGPRDEQFF
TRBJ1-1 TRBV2 CASSGRTGITEAFF
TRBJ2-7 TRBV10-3 CAISVGGALSYEQYF
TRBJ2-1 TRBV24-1 CATSKSGTGHNEQFF
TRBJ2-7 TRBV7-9 CASSSRTGKEQYF
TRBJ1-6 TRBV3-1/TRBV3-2 CASSQEGHSPLHF
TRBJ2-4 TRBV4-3 CASSQDVTGRMDIQYF
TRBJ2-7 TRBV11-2 CASSWGDRSYEQYF
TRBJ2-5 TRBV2 CASSEGTRVGAQETQYF
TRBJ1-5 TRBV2 CASSEALLFSQPQHF